This T cell receptor (beta chain) was sequenced during a study of blood T cell repertoires in COVID-19. Whole-study context: There were acute and convalescent COVID-19 samples, and they came from the United States, Italy and Spain. From T cells, B-cell-depleted T cells, or PBMCs came the material, which was cDNA or gDNA.

With 5 bases removed from V and 8 bases from J, the gap between germline ends came to 16 bases. The CDR3 runs 14 residues. Germline-derived CDR1 and CDR2 are SNHLY and FYNNEI. Sequencing was performed with immunoSEQ multiplex PCR; in TCRdb, only in-frame clones are kept and a portion is missing. The sample holds about 220,000 clones; under 90% are singletons and the top ten take 3.6%. The sequencing sample was made of peripheral blood. The J gene is TRBJ1-5, the V gene TRBV2; TRBD1 is a possible D gene (5 bases). The receptor comes from a woman of 80 years or more with acute or convalescent COVID-19. CDR3 residues: CASSRTLGLEPQHF. The CDR3 nucleotides are TGTGCCAGCAGTCGAACCCTGGGGCTAGAGCCCCAGCATTTT.